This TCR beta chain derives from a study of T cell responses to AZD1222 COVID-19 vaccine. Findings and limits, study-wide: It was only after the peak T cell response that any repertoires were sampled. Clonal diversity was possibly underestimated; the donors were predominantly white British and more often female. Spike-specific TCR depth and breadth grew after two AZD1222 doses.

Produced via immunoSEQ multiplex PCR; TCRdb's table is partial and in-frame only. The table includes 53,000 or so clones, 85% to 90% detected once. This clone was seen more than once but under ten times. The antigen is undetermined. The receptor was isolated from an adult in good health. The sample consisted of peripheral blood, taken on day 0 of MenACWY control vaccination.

In DNA, the CDR3 is TGTGCCAGCAAGGACAGGGCGTGGGGAAACACCATATATTTT. It specifies CASKDRAWGNTIYF. The chain links TRBV6-6 to TRBJ1-3; 8 bases align to TRBD1. This CDR3 has 14 amino acids. Germline assignment: CDR1 MNHNY and CDR2 SVGAGI (reference sequence). Germline trimming cut 7 bases from V and 4 bases from J; bases unmatched to any gene: 6.